Below are 31 T cell receptor beta chains sequenced from a single sample in a study of cytomegalovirus exposure and HLA in healthy donors. PCR amplification relied on 60 Vbeta primers (plus 13 Jbeta primers). Clones were read by immunoSEQ multiplex PCR, and TCRdb kept only the in-frame ones, dropping some. Among around 150,000 clones listed, 75% to 80% were seen once. The sequenced material came from PBMCs. The source of these receptors is a man aged 45 to 65 in good health and CMV-seropositive.

The chain carries TRBV28 and TRBJ2-2, with 11 bases aligning to TRBD1. The CDR3 has 16 residues. Germline V CDR1 and CDR2: MDHEN, SYDVKM. Trimming removed 5 bases from V and 7 bases from J; junction bases left unmatched: 9. The DNA of the CDR3 is TGTGCCAGCAGTAAGCGGACAGGGGGCAGGGGCGGGGAGCTGTTTTTT. Translation gives CASSKRTGGRGGELFF.

CDR3 residues: CASSLTGGKAEAFF. The CDR3 DNA sequence: TGTGCCAGCAGCTTGACAGGGGGCAAAGCTGAAGCTTTCTTT. This chain joins TRBV9 and TRBJ1-1, with 10 bases fitting TRBD1. V lost 4 bases, J lost 6 bases, and 6 bases stayed unmatched. Germline V gene lookup returns CDR1 SGDLS and CDR2 YYNGEE. This CDR3 is built from 14 residues.

A note on this clone: At the DNA level, this CDR3 is encoded by other sequences in the same sample as well. The genes are TRBV11-2 and TRBJ1-1; no definite D call. The CDR3 runs 14 residues. V lost 1 base, J lost 1 base, and 7 bases lay in between. Germline lookup yields CDR1 SGHAT and CDR2 FQNNGV. CDR3 DNA sequence: TGTGCCAGCAGCTTAGGGGCGGGGAACACTGAAGCTTTCTTT. Translating it yields CASSLGAGNTEAFF.

The genes are TRBV28 and TRBJ2-5, with TRBD1 matching 9 bases. The V gene's germline CDR1 is MDHEN and CDR2 SYDVKM. The CDR3 has 18 amino acids. V gave up 6 bases and J gave up 5 bases; unmatched junction bases: 19. CDR3 loop: CASSPPWDRAGGVETQYF. The CDR3 DNA reads TGTGCCAGCAGCCCCCCCTGGGACAGGGCTGGGGGTGTGGAGACCCAGTACTTC.

The chain recombines TRBV28 with TRBJ1-5; 8 bases line up with TRBD1. The CDR3 extends over 16 amino acids. From germline, CDR1 is MDHEN and CDR2 SYDVKM. V shed 5 bases, J shed 1 base, and the junction held 7 bases outside the gene matches. The CDR3 DNA reads TGTGCCAGCAGTAACGGACAGGGAGGCAGCAATCAGCCCCAGCATTTT. It specifies CASSNGQGGSNQPQHF.

The rearrangement uses TRBV6-6 and TRBJ2-1, with 11 positions matching TRBD2. V shed 5 bases, J shed 7 bases, and the junction held 7 bases outside the gene matches. The CDR3 consists of 15 residues. CDR1 MNHNY and CDR2 SVGAGI come from the germline V gene (reference sequence). Written as DNA, the CDR3 is TGTGCCAGCAGTGGCGGGGCTAGCGGGGGGAATGAGCAGTTCTTC. Translated, it gives CASSGGASGGNEQFF.

The J gene is TRBJ1-1, the V gene TRBV6-6; D gene unclear. The CDR3 is made up of 15 amino acids. From germline, CDR1 is MNHNY and CDR2 SVGAGI (reference sequence). The V gene lost 0 bases and the J gene lost 1 base, with 9 bases spanning the gap. CDR3 amino acids: CASSYSLSPNTEAFF. CDR3 nucleotide sequence: TGTGCCAGCAGTTACTCCCTTAGCCCGAACACTGAAGCTTTCTTT.

This sequence joins TRBV5-1 and TRBJ1-1; D remains unclear. CDR3 length: 14 amino acids. V was pared by 3 bases and J by 1 base, with 10 bases between. Germline V CDR1 and CDR2: SGHRS, YFSETQ. CDR3 protein: CASSSGRENTEAFF. The CDR3 DNA follows: TGCGCCAGCAGCTCTGGGAGGGAGAACACTGAAGCTTTCTTT.

The rearrangement links TRBV5-5 to TRBJ1-1; 11 bases line up with TRBD1. The CDR3 is made up of 17 amino acids. J was trimmed by 5 bases and V by 2 bases; bases with no gene match: 11. Germline V gene sequence: CDR1 SGHKS, CDR2 YYEKEE (reference sequence). The CDR3 is CASSLKGGQGVGTEAFF. The DNA of the CDR3 is TGTGCCAGCAGCTTAAAGGGGGGACAGGGGGTAGGTACTGAAGCTTTCTTT.

The chain employs TRBV27 and TRBJ1-6; tentatively, D is TRBD1 (5 bases). The germline V gene has CDR1 MNHEY and CDR2 SMNVEV (reference sequence). V was cut by 0 bases and J by 7 bases, with 16 bases left in between. The CDR3 covers 17 residues. The CDR3 nucleotides read TGTGCCAGCAGTTTATCGGGACTCACCCTCCAGAATTCACCCCTCCACTTT. It translates to CASSLSGLTLQNSPLHF.

J is TRBJ1-1 and V is TRBV4-1, with D possibly matching TRBD1 (6 bases). The V gene lost 4 bases and the J gene lost 2 bases, with 11 bases spanning the gap. This CDR3 region has 14 residues. Looked up from germline, CDR1 is MGHRA and CDR2 is YSYEKL. CDR3 sequence (DNA): TGCGCCAGCAGCCCGGGACAACCAAACACTGAAGCTTTCTTT. Its protein is CASSPGQPNTEAFF.

The V call is TRBV15, the J call TRBJ1-6; 8 nucleotides agree with TRBD1. This CDR3 is built from 15 residues. From germline, CDR1 is LNHNV and CDR2 YYDKDF (reference sequence). J gave up 10 bases and V 0 bases, and 5 bases lay outside the gene matches. The CDR3 DNA reads as TGTGCCACCAGCAGAGAGCAACAGGGGGAATCACCCCTCCACTTT. Protein sequence: CATSREQQGESPLHF.

The chain combines TRBV19 with TRBJ2-3, with TRBD1 matching 10 bases. Germline CDR1 LNHDA, CDR2 SQIVND (reference sequence). The CDR3 runs to 14 residues. J lost 5 bases, V lost 7 bases, and 6 bases had no gene match. CDR3 nucleotide sequence: TGTGCCAGTACCAAGACAGGGGGCGTAGATACGCAGTATTTT. Its translation is CASTKTGGVDTQYF.

This rearrangement joins TRBV7-2 to TRBJ1-2; no clear D. Trimming stripped 5 bases from V and 5 bases from J, with 9 bases between. The V gene's germline CDR1 is SGHTA and CDR2 FQGNSA. The CDR3 has 12 residues. CDR3: CASSLELYGYTF. CDR3 sequence (DNA): TGTGCCAGCAGCCTCGAGCTGTATGGCTACACCTTC.

CDR3 in amino acids: CASSIAGGYTF. The DNA of the CDR3 is TGTGCCAGTAGTATAGCGGGTGGCTACACCTTC. The chain carries TRBV19 and TRBJ1-2, with D hard to call. This CDR3 spans 11 amino acids. Germline CDR1 and CDR2: LNHDA and SQIVND (reference sequence). The V and J ends lost 1 base and 7 bases respectively, with 4 bases between them.

The rearrangement joins TRBV5-1 to TRBJ2-2; D might be TRBD1 (6 bases). V gave up 2 bases and J gave up 7 bases, with 15 bases separating them. The CDR3 has 15 amino acids. Germline V lookup: CDR1 SGHRS, CDR2 YFSETQ. The CDR3 loop is CASSLRQDRGGELFF. The CDR3 DNA reads as TGCGCCAGCAGCTTACGACAGGACCGAGGCGGGGAGCTGTTTTTT.

The chain recombines TRBV7-9 with TRBJ2-5; the match to TRBD1 covers 12 bases. CDR3 size: 16 residues. Germline V gene sequence: CDR1 SEHNR, CDR2 FQNEAQ (reference sequence). J gave up 5 bases and V 7 bases, and 11 bases lay outside the gene matches. The DNA of the CDR3 is TGTGCCAGCAAAGCTGGGACAGGGGGCAATGGGGAGACCCAGTACTTC. This codes for CASKAGTGGNGETQYF.

The chain carries TRBV27 and TRBJ2-2, with 9 bases that match TRBD1. The V and J ends lost 4 bases and 7 bases, in that order; junction bases with no gene match: 10. The CDR3 has 16 amino acids. The germline V gene encodes CDR1 MNHEY and CDR2 SMNVEV (reference sequence). This CDR3 is CASSSGTGLIHGELFF. Here the CDR3 DNA reads TGTGCCAGCAGTTCCGGGACAGGGTTAATCCACGGGGAGCTGTTTTTT.

A single count supports this clone. The V and J genes are TRBV5-4 and TRBJ1-3, with 7 positions matching TRBD1. J was trimmed by 2 bases and V by 6 bases; bases with no gene match: 5. The CDR3 consists of 14 residues. CDR1 and CDR2 (germline): SGHNT, YYREEE (reference sequence). The CDR3 sequence: CASTIQGAGNTIYF. In DNA form, the CDR3 reads TGTGCCAGCACGATCCAGGGGGCTGGAAACACCATATATTTT.

The J gene is TRBJ2-7, the V gene TRBV5-6; possible D gene TRBD1, 5 bases. V was shortened by 2 bases and J by 1 base, with 7 bases between the two germline ends. CDR1 SGHDT and CDR2 YYEEEE come from the germline V gene. This CDR3 comprises 13 residues. The CDR3, as DNA: TGTGCCAGCAGCTTTCAGGGTTCCTACGAGCAGTACGTC. Amino acids: CASSFQGSYEQYV.

J is TRBJ1-5 and V is TRBV28, with D possibly TRBD1 on 6 matching bases. This CDR3 has 15 amino acids. Germline lookup yields CDR1 MDHEN and CDR2 SYDVKM. Trimming removed 5 bases at V and 0 bases at J, with 11 bases between. The CDR3 protein is CASSPRTVSNQPQHF. DNA for the CDR3: TGTGCCAGCAGTCCACGGACAGTTAGCAATCAGCCCCAGCATTTT.

The chain joins TRBV5-1 to TRBJ1-1; the match to TRBD1 covers 8 bases. V was clipped by 0 bases and J by 7 bases; unmatched bases: 8. Germline CDR1 and CDR2: SGHRS and YFSETQ. This CDR3 contains 15 residues. The CDR3 DNA is TGCGCCAGCAGCTTGGGGCCAGGGGGCGATTTTGAAGCTTTCTTT. Translated, it gives CASSLGPGGDFEAFF.

This sequence joins TRBV18 and TRBJ1-5; a weak D match, TRBD1 (5 bases). Germline loops: CDR1 KGHSH, CDR2 LQKENI. The ends were cut back, 2 bases at V and 9 bases at J, with 17 bases in the middle. The CDR3 is made up of 15 amino acids. CDR3 DNA: TGTGCCAGCTCACCAAGGAGAGCGGGGGAAGGGCCCCAGCATTTT. Its translation is CASSPRRAGEGPQHF. The variable domain in full, completed from reference TRBV18 and TRBJ1-5, reads NAGVMQNPRHLVRRRGQEARLRCSPMKGHSHVYWYRQLPEEGLKFMVYLQKENIIDESGMPKERFSAEFPKEGPSILRIQQVVRGDSAAYFCASSPRRAGEGPQHFGDGTRLSIL.

The CDR3 DNA follows: TGTGCCAGCAGTTTATTGGGGGGGCAGTACGAGCAGTACTTC. The encoded protein is CASSLLGGQYEQYF. The chain recombines TRBV27 with TRBJ2-7; D is possibly TRBD2 (7 bases). V lost 1 base and J 4 bases, leaving 11 bases between the germline ends. The CDR3 runs to 14 residues. From germline, CDR1 is MNHEY and CDR2 SMNVEV (reference sequence).

This clone has just a few counts. The chain couples TRBV5-8 to TRBJ1-4, with 8 nucleotides matching TRBD1. This CDR3 comprises 16 residues. CDR1 is SGHTS and CDR2 is YDEGEE in the germline V gene. The trim removed 3 bases at V and 3 bases at J, leaving 7 bases unmatched. The CDR3 sequence: CASSWAPQGANEKLFF. CDR3 nucleotide sequence: TGTGCCAGCAGCTGGGCCCCACAGGGGGCTAATGAAAAACTGTTTTTT.

This chain connects TRBV27 to TRBJ1-3; D remains ambiguous. The CDR3 covers 14 residues. Germline V gene data show CDR1 as MNHEY and CDR2 as SMNVEV (reference sequence). Trimming pared 6 bases from V and 4 bases from J, leaving 13 bases between. In nucleotides, the CDR3 is TGTGCCAGCAGGGACTCGTTGGTGGGAAACACCATATATTTT. Translated: CASRDSLVGNTIYF.

The J gene is TRBJ2-3, the V gene TRBV7-2, with D unclear. The ends were cut back, 5 bases at V and 2 bases at J, with 5 bases in the middle. The CDR3 loop spans 12 amino acids. The germline gives CDR1 SGHTA, CDR2 FQGNSA. CDR3 coding DNA: TGTGCCAGCAGCGTCCTCACAGATACGCAGTATTTT. It yields the protein CASSVLTDTQYF. Based on the CDR3 plus reference TRBV7-2 and TRBJ2-3, the full variable domain is GAGVSQSPSNKVTEKGKDVELRCDPISGHTALYWYRQSLGQGLEFLIYFQGNSAPDKSGLPSDRFSAERTGGSVSTLTIQRTQQEDSAVYLCASSVLTDTQYFGPGTRLTVL.

The chain carries TRBV28 and TRBJ1-5; the match to TRBD1 covers 7 bases. The CDR3 is 16 amino acids. The germline V gene encodes CDR1 MDHEN and CDR2 SYDVKM. With 2 bases clipped from V and 0 bases from J, the junction kept 4 bases outside the gene matches. DNA of the CDR3: TGTGCCAGCAGTTTACAGGGGGTGTATAGCAATCAGCCCCAGCATTTT. This gives the protein CASSLQGVYSNQPQHF.

The sample holds one count of this clone. The V call is TRBV15, the J call TRBJ2-2, with 7 positions matching TRBD1. Germline V lookup: CDR1 LNHNV, CDR2 YYDKDF (reference sequence). V lost 7 bases, J lost 0 bases, and 5 bases stayed unmatched. The CDR3 loop spans 15 amino acids. The CDR3 loop is CATNERGPNTGELFF. The CDR3 DNA sequence: TGTGCCACCAACGAGAGGGGGCCGAACACCGGGGAGCTGTTTTTT. The variable domain in full, completed from reference TRBV15 and TRBJ2-2, reads DAMVIQNPRYQVTQFGKPVTLSCSQTLNHNVMYWYQQKSSQAPKLLFHYYDKDFNNEADTPDNFQSRRPNTSFCFLDIRSPGLGDTAMYLCATNERGPNTGELFFGEGSRLTVL.

V gene TRBV7-9 combines with J gene TRBJ1-2; D gene uncertain. V lost 7 bases and J lost 8, with 17 bases in between. Germline V gene sequence: CDR1 SEHNR, CDR2 FQNEAQ (reference sequence). This CDR3 is 13 amino acids long. Here the CDR3 reads CASITRSGEGYTF. For the CDR3, the DNA is TGTGCCAGCATCACTAGATCGGGTGAGGGCTACACCTTC.

The rearrangement joins TRBV5-1 to TRBJ1-2; D not certain. The CDR3 length is 13 residues. Between the trimmed V and J ends, which lost 3 bases and 0 bases, there was a span of 6 bases. The germline gives CDR1 SGHRS, CDR2 YFSETQ. CDR3 amino acids: CASSSAANYGYTF. Written as DNA, the CDR3 is TGCGCCAGCAGCTCCGCGGCTAACTATGGCTACACCTTC.